This T cell receptor (beta chain) stems from a study of shared clonotypes between healthy human individuals (dated by TCRdb to 2020 to 2022). Broadly, across the study: The cohort included three men and two women between 18 and 49 years of age. Per donor, three plates each were used for CD4 naive and CD4 memory, two for CD8 naive, and one for CD8 memory. To estimate repertoire size and how much clonotypes are shared between individuals, the study performed deep sequencing of blood TCR repertoires from about five healthy adults. Libraries were prepared and TCR repertoires were sequenced by different laboratories using diverse techniques, in order to increase sequencing depth and limit assay-specific biases. Each donor's leukapheresis produced roughly between roughly 0.85 and 10 billion PBMCs.

For the CD8 naive samples, CD45RO-negative cells were positively selected for CCR7, yielding a CD45RA+CCR7+ population from which TemRA cells were excluded. The donors were healthy, HIV-negative adults with no recently reported acute infections or vaccinations. All donors were Caucasian adults living in Nashville, Tennessee, USA. After blood collection by leukapheresis, PBMCs were isolated using Ficoll-Histopaque density gradient centrifugation and then cryopreserved in the vapor phase of liquid nitrogen. Analytical flow cytometry was used to check the purity and quantity of every magnetically sorted T cell population. Genomic DNA was isolated from every sorted fraction and measured by UV absorbance on a Nanodrop 2000c. Using the deep immunoSEQ assay, TCR CDR3 regions were amplified from genomic DNA by multiplex PCR. Genomic DNA extracted from each cell subset was distributed evenly over all wells of several immunoSEQ 96-well plates, and each plate served as one replicate. For sorted subsets, roughly 200 ng of genomic DNA, equivalent to roughly 33,000 T cell genomes, went into each replicate PCR. Purified libraries were measured with a Qubit 3.0 fluorometer, size-checked on a Bioanalyzer 2100, and measured again with the KAPA Library Quantification kit. Each immunoSEQ 96-well plate was sequenced on its own single-read 150-cycle Illumina NextSeq 550 flow cell. Per the original workflow: Because the immunoSEQ output held only junctional sequences and lacked quality scores, the filtering could not match the filtering applied to full-length reads. Sequences were annotated with PyIR, a Python wrapper for IgBLAST v1.9, using IMGT germline references to assign V/J genes and CDR3. Reads were filtered out if the reads had weak V/J assignments (E-value above 1e-6), no CDR3, stop codons, out-of-frame junctions, or ambiguous translated residues. A V3J clonotype was defined by an identical inferred V gene, J gene, and CDR3 amino acid sequence. To compute the percentage overlap between repertoires, the number of shared unique clonotypes was divided by the size of the smaller repertoire. RTK rarefaction, the Chao1 estimator, and Recon v2.1 estimates of unobserved clonotypes were used to assess repertoire richness. For all TCRbeta clonotypes obtained by the gDNA method from four donors, generation probabilities were computed with OLGA. TCRdb carries this immuneACCESS record with in-frame sequences only. Its versions omit some clonotypes, under half of them owing to an unresolved V gene in the studies checked, with the rest unexplained. V, J and clone size are those of that table, while D and trimming were read from the DNA. The sample contains around 2.1 million clones, about 93% of them found a single time. Over 1.5% of the sample belongs to the ten largest clones.

V trim: 5 bases; J trim: 3 bases; unmatched bases: 9. The CDR3 sequence holds 16 residues, the cysteine and phenylalanine included. Just the 48-base CDR3 DNA is kept, in frame starting at base 1. Looking up the germline V gene (reference sequence) yields CDR1 SEHNR and CDR2 FQNEAQ. What the authors observed across the whole study: Because the study included a small number of donors, the genetic and exposure-history diversity represented was limited. Clonotypes shared by all four sorted-subset donors showed higher generation probabilities than non-shared clonotypes. Even with the large sequencing depth, rarefaction of the sorted-subset datasets indicated that sequencing was incomplete. Naive subsets generally had larger estimated clonotype richness than memory subsets. Based on pairwise subsampling, the degree of clonotype sharing among donors was expected to be affected by sequencing depth. Sampling was restricted to blood, and TCR repertoires in tissues likely differ from the TCR repertoires found in blood. Across a handful of donors, about 4.5% of naive CD4, around 3.3% of naive CD8, roughly 2.2% of memory CD4, and 0.3% to 0.45% of memory CD8 clonotypes were shared.

With respect to this clone: Its antigen has not been determined. No quality values exist for individual bases; no much larger clone is one base distant.

Sequencing used naive CD8+ T cells from PBMCs. The cell subset or site label, as the study defines it: CD45RA+CCR7+. The sequence was obtained from a man between 18 and 29 years old in good health. Some clones in this sample may be carry-over from other donors' samples. In this chain, TRBV7-9 is recombined with TRBJ2-5; 10 bases in the junction line up with TRBD1. The CDR3: CASSARQGAEEETQYF. The nucleotide sequence reads TGTGCCAGCAGCGCTAGACAGGGGGCGGAGGAAGAGACCCAGTACTTC. The reference TRBV7-9 and TRBJ2-5 proteins fill in what lies around the CDR3, so the full variable domain reads DTGVSQNPRHKITKRGQNVTFRCDPISEHNRLYWYRQTLGQGPEFLTYFQNEAQLEKSRLLSDRFSAERPKGSFSTLEIQRTEQGDSAMYLCASSARQGAEEETQYFGPGTRLLVL.